The rows below give T cell receptor beta chains drawn from one sample of a study of early T cells in non-severe SARS-CoV-2 infection. TCRdb recomputed calls from the 5' RACE reads with MiXCR, one row per CDR3 protein. This table has some 96,000 distinct CDR3 sequences, approximately 10% appearing once. The material was whole blood, obtained at baseline. These receptor sequences come from an adult who was a healthcare worker with PCR-confirmed SARS-CoV-2 infection or an uninfected control (not recorded which). Both conserved end residues are part of each CDR3. D genes are given only for firm matches. Size values are once, few and many counts, or a class for expanded clones, and some rows have none.

size	V	J	D	DNA	CDR3
few	TRBV6-2/TRBV6-3	TRBJ2-3	TRBD2	TGTGCCAGCAGTTACTTGCCTAGCGGGGGGACCACAGATACGCAGTATTTT	CASSYLPSGGTTDTQYF
many	TRBV19	TRBJ2-1	NA	TGTGCCAGTAGTAATGTGAATGAGCAGTTCTTC	CASSNVNEQFF
many	TRBV20-1	TRBJ1-2	NA	TGCAGTGCTAGTCCCAGCTACGACTATGGCTACACCTTC	CSASPSYDYGYTF
NA	TRBV19	TRBJ2-1	TRBD2	TGTGCCACCGCAATAGCGGGGGGACTCAATGAGCAGTTCTTC	CATAIAGGLNEQFF
few	TRBV6-5	TRBJ2-1	NA	TGTGCCCGAAATCGGTACTACAATGAGCAGTTCTTC	CARNRYYNEQFF
NA	TRBV30	TRBJ2-3	NA	TGTGCCTGGAGTGCCCAATCTCTTGGGACAGATACGCAGTATTTT	CAWSAQSLGTDTQYF
few	TRBV20-1	TRBJ2-3	NA	TGCAGTGCTAGAGTATCGGGGGGCGTCTCCACAGATACGCAGTATTTT	CSARVSGGVSTDTQYF
NA	TRBV5-5	TRBJ1-1	NA	TGTGCCAGCAGCTTGGCCACGAACACTGAAGCTTTCTTT	CASSLATNTEAFF
few	TRBV7-2	TRBJ1-1	TRBD1	TGTGCCAGCACGGGACAGCCAAACACTGAAGCTTTCTTT	CASTGQPNTEAFF
few	TRBV5-1	TRBJ2-7	NA	TGCGCCAGCAAGGTTGAGGGGTACCAAGACGACGAGCAGTACTTC	CASKVEGYQDDEQYF
few	TRBV25-1	TRBJ2-7	NA	TGTGCCAGCAGTGGCCACAGGCCCAACGAGCAGTACTTC	CASSGHRPNEQYF
few	TRBV29-1	TRBJ2-7	TRBD1	TGCAGCGTTGAAGAGAGTAAAGGACAGGGCACCTACGAGCAGTACTTC	CSVEESKGQGTYEQYF
many	TRBV5-1	TRBJ1-1	NA	TGCGCCAGCAGCTTGATGCCCCCTGATGGGAACACTGAAGCTTTCTTT	CASSLMPPDGNTEAFF
NA	TRBV28	TRBJ1-5	NA	TGTGCCAGCAGCGCGGATCAGCCCCAGCATTTT	CASSADQPQHF
many	TRBV7-9	TRBJ1-6	NA	TGTGCCAGCAGCTCGGGGACCGATACACCCCTCCACTTT	CASSSGTDTPLHF